This T cell receptor (beta chain) was recorded in a study of shared clonotypes between healthy human individuals. CD4+ cells yielded CD45RA+ naive and CD45RA-negative memory subsets. As for this clone: Its antigen is undetermined.

V was cut by 8 bases and J by 0 bases, with 11 bases left in between. This CDR3 spans 14 amino acids. CDR1 is MNHNS and CDR2 is SASEGT in the germline V gene. The assay used deep level. TCRdb keeps only in-frame clones here, not all; method: immunoSEQ multiplex PCR. The sample comprises around 2.5 million clones, over 85% of which are singletons, and 0.35% to 0.45% rests with the top ten. Findings of the study overall: Sampling included only blood; tissue repertoires likely differ.

This receptor was obtained from a man younger than 35 in good health. Some clones in this sample may be carry-over from other donors' samples. The source material was naive CD4+ T cells from PBMCs. Subset defined: CD45RA+ positively selected. V and J are TRBV6-1 and TRBJ1-5, with no clear D. The CDR3 is CASRGLDSNQPQHF. CDR3 in DNA: TGTGCCAGCCGAGGCCTCGATAGCAATCAGCCCCAGCATTTT.